This record covers a single T cell receptor (beta chain). Its antigen is unidentified. Synthesis of cDNA was carried out by template-switch 5'RACE. The reaction used 10-nucleotide random UMIs. One entry per CDR3 protein results from TCRdb running MiXCR on the 5' RACE reads. The sample consists of some 66,000 distinct CDR3 sequences, 4.5% of them appearing once. The J segment lost 7 bases and the V segment lost 4 bases, leaving 11 bases of the junction unmatched. The germline V gene has CDR1 SGHKS and CDR2 YYEKEE (reference sequence). This CDR3 comprises 15 residues. This entry belongs to a study of neurological immune-mediated disorders. Study in general: Multiple sclerosis patients (n ≈ 34) included around 31 with relapsing-remitting and 3 with secondary progressive disease. Study-level findings and limits: None of the CDR3 amino acid sequences of expanded clones were shared across subjects, and this suggested private repertoires in all groups. The repertoires of 18 of 34 multiple sclerosis patients fell into one related-CDR3 cluster (a possible signature) under phylogenetic grouping.

The TCR originated in a man aged 25-45 years with multiple sclerosis. Sequenced material: PBMCs. The gene calls are TRBV5-5 and TRBJ1-5, with TRBD1 identical over 7 bases. CDR3 sequence: CASSPNRQGRQPQHF. As DNA, the CDR3 is TGTGCCAGCAGCCCTAACAGACAGGGCCGGCAGCCCCAGCATTTT.